This T cell receptor (beta chain) was obtained from a study of cytomegalovirus exposure and HLA in healthy donors. Broader study findings: Researchers reported in a later analysis that common viral pathogens appeared linked to several top clusters. Analyses of presence/absence relied on an assumption of roughly uniform sequencing depth across donors. The likely origin of a cluster of highly shared sequence variants was a sequencing artifact.

Primers included in the PCR were 60 Vbeta and 13 Jbeta primers. Per the authors' pipeline: In a later analysis, approximately 80 million unique TCR beta chains included roughly 11 million shared by two or more donors. Assay: immunoSEQ multiplex PCR; the TCRdb copy retains only in-frame clones and omits some. From that table come the V and J calls and clone size; the DNA was used to work out D and trimming. Reported are 100,000 to 150,000 clones; the ten largest clones contain approximately 0.93%. The CDR3 totals 17 residues. V shed 6 bases and J 3 bases; nucleotides not matched to a gene: 7. Germline CDR1 reads SNHLY; CDR2 reads FYNNEI. Remarks on this clone: Its antigen is not identified.

The V and J genes are TRBV2 and TRBJ2-6, with 11 bases fitting TRBD1. Input material: PBMCs. The origin of this receptor is a man aged 18 to 30 in good health and CMV-seronegative. The CDR3 bases are TGTGCCAGCAGGCCGGGACAGGGGGTGAGTGGGGCCAACGTCCTGACTTTC. This sequence encodes CASRPGQGVSGANVLTF.